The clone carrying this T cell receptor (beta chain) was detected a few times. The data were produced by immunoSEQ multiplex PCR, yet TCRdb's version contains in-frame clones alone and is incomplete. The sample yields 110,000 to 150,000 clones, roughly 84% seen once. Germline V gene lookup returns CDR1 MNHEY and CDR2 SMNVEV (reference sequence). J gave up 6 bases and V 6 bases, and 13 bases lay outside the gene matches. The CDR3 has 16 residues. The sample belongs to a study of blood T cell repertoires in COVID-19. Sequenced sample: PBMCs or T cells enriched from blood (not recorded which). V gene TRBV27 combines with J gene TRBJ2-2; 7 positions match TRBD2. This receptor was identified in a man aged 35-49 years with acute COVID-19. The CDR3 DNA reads TGTGCCAGCAGAGTGTGGAGGCTAGCGGTCCCCGGGGAGCTGTTTTTT. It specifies CASRVWRLAVPGELFF.